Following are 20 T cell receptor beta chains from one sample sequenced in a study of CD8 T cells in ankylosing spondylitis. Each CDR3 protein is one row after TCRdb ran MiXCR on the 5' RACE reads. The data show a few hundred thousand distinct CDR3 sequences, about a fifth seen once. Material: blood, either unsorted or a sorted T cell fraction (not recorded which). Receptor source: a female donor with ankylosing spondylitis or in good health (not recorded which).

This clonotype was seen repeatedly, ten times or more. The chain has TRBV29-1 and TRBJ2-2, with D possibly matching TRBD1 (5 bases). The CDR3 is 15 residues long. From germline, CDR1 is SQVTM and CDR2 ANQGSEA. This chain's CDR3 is CSCAGKTGAPGELFF. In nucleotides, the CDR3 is TGCAGTTGCGCTGGTAAAACAGGAGCCCCCGGGGAGCTGTTTTTT.

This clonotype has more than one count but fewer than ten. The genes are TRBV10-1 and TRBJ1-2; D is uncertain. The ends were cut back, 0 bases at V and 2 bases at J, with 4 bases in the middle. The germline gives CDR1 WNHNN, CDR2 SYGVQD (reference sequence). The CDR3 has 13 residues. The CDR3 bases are TGCGCCAGCAGTGAGTCGACAAACTATGGCTACACCTTC. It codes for CASSESTNYGYTF.

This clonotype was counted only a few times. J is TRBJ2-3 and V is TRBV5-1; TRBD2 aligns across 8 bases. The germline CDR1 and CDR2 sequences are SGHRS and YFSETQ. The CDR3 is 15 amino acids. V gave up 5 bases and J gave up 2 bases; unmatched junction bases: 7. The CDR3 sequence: CASSTSGLNTDTQYF. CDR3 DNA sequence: TGCGCCAGCAGTACTAGCGGCCTAAACACAGATACGCAGTATTTT.

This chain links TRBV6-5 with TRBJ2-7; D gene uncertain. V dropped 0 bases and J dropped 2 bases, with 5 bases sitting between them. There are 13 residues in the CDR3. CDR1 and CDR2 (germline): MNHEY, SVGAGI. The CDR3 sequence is CASSYSLAYEQYF. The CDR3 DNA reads TGTGCCAGCAGTTACTCTCTAGCCTACGAGCAGTACTTC.

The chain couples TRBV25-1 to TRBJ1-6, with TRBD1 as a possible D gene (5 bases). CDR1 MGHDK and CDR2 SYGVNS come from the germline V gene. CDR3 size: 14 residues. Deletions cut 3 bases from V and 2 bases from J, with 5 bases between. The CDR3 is CASSETAYNSPLHF. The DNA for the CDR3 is TGTGCCAGCAGTGAGACAGCCTATAATTCACCCCTCCACTTT.

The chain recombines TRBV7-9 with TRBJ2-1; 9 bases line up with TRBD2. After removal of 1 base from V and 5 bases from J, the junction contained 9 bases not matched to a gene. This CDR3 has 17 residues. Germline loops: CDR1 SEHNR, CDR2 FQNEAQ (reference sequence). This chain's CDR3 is CASSLGGSGSPDNEQFF. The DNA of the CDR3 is TGTGCCAGCAGCTTAGGGGGTAGCGGGAGTCCGGACAATGAGCAGTTCTTC.

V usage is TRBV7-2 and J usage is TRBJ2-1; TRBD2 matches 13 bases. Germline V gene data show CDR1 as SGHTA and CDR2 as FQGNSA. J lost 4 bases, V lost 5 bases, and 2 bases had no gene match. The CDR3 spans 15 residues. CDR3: CASSMTSGRYNEQFF. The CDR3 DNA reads TGTGCCAGCAGCATGACTAGCGGGAGGTACAATGAGCAGTTCTTC.

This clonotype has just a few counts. CDR3 region: CASSQDYGTGTDTQYF. The CDR3 nucleotides are TGTGCCAGCAGCCAAGATTACGGAACGGGCACAGATACGCAGTATTTT. The chain joins TRBV4-2 to TRBJ2-3; D gene unclear. V was trimmed by 0 bases and J by 1 base, leaving 11 bases between them. The CDR3 sequence is 16 residues long. Per the germline V gene, CDR1 is LGHNA and CDR2 is YNFKEQ.

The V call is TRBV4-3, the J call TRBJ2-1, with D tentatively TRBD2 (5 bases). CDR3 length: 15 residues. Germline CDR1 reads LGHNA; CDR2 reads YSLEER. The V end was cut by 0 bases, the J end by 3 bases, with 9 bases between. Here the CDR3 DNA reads TGCGCCAGCAGCCAAGAAGGAGGATTCTACAATGAGCAGTTCTTC. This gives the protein CASSQEGGFYNEQFF.

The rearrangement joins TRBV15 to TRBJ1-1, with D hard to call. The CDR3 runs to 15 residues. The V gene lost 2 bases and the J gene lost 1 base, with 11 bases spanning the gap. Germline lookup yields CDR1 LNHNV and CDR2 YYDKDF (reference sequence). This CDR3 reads CATSRPTSQNTEAFF. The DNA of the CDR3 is TGTGCCACCAGCAGACCAACCAGCCAGAACACTGAAGCTTTCTTT. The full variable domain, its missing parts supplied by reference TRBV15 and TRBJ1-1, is DAMVIQNPRYQVTQFGKPVTLSCSQTLNHNVMYWYQQKSSQAPKLLFHYYDKDFNNEADTPDNFQSRRPNTSFCFLDIRSPGLGDTAMYLCATSRPTSQNTEAFFGQGTRLTVV.

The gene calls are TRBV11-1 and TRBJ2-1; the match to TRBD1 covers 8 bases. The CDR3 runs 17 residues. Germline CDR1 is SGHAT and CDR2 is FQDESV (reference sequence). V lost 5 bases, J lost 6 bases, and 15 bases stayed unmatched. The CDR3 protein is CASSTNPRTGLGNEQFF. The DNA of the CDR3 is TGTGCCAGCAGCACTAACCCGAGGACAGGGCTCGGCAATGAGCAGTTCTTC.

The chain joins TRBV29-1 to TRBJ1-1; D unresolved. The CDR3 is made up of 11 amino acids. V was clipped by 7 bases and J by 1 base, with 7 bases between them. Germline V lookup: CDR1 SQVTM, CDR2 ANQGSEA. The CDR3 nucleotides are TGCAGCGCGGAGACGAACACTGAAGCTTTCTTT. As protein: CSAETNTEAFF. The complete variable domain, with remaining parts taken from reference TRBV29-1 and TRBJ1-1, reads SAVISQKPSRDICQRGTSLTIQCQVDSQVTMMFWYRQQPGQSLTLIATANQGSEATYESGFVIDKFPISRPNLTFSTLTVSNMSPEDSSIYLCSAETNTEAFFGQGTRLTVV.

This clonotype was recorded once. The CDR3 region is CASSNPGQLSGNTIYF. The CDR3 DNA reads as TGCGCCAGCAGCAATCCGGGACAACTCTCTGGAAACACCATATATTTT. This chain connects TRBV4-1 to TRBJ1-3, with D possibly matching TRBD1 (6 bases). Germline CDR1 reads MGHRA; CDR2 reads YSYEKL. V was pared by 5 bases and J by 0 bases, with 14 bases between. The CDR3 consists of 16 residues.

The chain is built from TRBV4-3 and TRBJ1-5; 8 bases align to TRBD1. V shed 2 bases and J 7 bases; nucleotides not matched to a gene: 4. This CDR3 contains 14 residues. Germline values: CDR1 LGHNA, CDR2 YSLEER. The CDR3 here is CASSQRTGLQPQHF. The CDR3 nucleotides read TGCGCCAGCAGCCAACGGACAGGGTTACAGCCCCAGCATTTT.

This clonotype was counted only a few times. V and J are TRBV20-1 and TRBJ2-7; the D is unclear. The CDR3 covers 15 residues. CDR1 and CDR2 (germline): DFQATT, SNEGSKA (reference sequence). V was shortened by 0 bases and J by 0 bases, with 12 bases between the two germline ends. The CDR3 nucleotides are TGCAGTGCTAGAGAGACGGGTATAAGCTCCTACGAGCAGTACTTC. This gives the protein CSARETGISSYEQYF.

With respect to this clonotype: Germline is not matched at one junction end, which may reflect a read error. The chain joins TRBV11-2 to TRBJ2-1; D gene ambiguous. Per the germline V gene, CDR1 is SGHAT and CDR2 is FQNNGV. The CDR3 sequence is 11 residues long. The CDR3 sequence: CASSYYNKQFF. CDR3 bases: TGTGCCAGCAGTTATTACAATAAGCAGTTCTTC.

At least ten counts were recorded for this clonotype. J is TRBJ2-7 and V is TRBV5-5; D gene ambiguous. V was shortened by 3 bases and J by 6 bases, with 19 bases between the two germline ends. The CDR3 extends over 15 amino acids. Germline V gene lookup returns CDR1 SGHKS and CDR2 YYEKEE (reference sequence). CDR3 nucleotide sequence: TGTGCCAGCAGCTCCGGAGCAGTACCTTTTAGCGAGCAGTACTTC. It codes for CASSSGAVPFSEQYF.

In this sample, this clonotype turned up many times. CDR3 coding DNA: TGTGCCAGCCACTTGCCGGGGGAGCTGTTTTTT. It translates to CASHLPGELFF. The gene calls are TRBV12-3 or TRBV12-4 and TRBJ2-2, with no clear D. Trimming took off 8 bases at V and 8 bases at J, with 9 bases between the two ends. The CDR3 consists of 11 residues.

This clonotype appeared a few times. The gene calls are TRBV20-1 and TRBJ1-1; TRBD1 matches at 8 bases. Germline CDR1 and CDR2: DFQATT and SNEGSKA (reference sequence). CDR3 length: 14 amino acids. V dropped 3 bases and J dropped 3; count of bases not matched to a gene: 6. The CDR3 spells CSASRQGPHTEAFF. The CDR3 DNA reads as TGCAGTGCTAGCCGACAGGGGCCTCACACTGAAGCTTTCTTT.

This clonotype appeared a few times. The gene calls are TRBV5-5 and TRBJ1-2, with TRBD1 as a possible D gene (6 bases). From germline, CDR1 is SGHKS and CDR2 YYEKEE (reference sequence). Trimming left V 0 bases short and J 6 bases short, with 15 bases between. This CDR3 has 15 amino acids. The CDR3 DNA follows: TGTGCCAGCAGCTTGGGTGCCCAGGGGTTGGATGGCTACACCTTC. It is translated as CASSLGAQGLDGYTF.